A single T cell receptor beta chain is shown here with its context. This clonotype was recorded many times. Its antigen is still unknown. Base quality data are lacking; no much larger clone is found one base away. These data come from a study of response to subunit inactivated influenza vaccine (dated by TCRdb to the late 2010s). Context from the whole study: To follow how T cells responded to a trivalent subunit inactivated influenza vaccine, the researchers relied on deep quantitative profiling of the T cell receptor repertoire.

Library construction relied on RT-PCR. Sequencing was performed on an Illumina HiSeq 2500. TCRdb redid the processing of the public reads, applying fastp at Q25 and MiXCR, and retained in-frame beta chains. Identical CDR3 protein sequences are pooled into one entry, listed with their most common genes and DNA. A total of under 550,000 distinct CDR3 sequences appear in this sample, under 9% of them only once. The ten largest clonotypes hold 10% to 15% of the sample. What the study reported, not specific to this receptor: It was suggested by the authors that each seasonal influenza vaccination may recruit only a limited number of new T cells.

From the germline V gene (reference sequence), CDR1 is MNHEY and CDR2 is SMNVEV. The V end loses 6 bases and the J end loses 4 bases, and a stretch of 13 bases separates them. Including the terminal cysteine and phenylalanine, the CDR3 comprises 14 residues. CDR3 DNA is the only sequence kept; it has 42 bases, read in frame from the first base. The specimen was PBMCs from blood, collected around 25 months after vaccination. The receptor comes from a man aged 50 to 69 who received an inactivated influenza vaccine. Donor details come from another sample of the same person, matched by shared clones. In this chain, TRBV27 is recombined with TRBJ2-1, and the D gene may be TRBD2, 6 bases matching. The CDR3 reads as follows: CASRRDLGYNEQFF. The bases are TGTGCCAGCAGAAGGGACTTGGGGTACAATGAGCAGTTCTTC.